This passage covers 23 T cell receptor beta chains from one sample sequenced in a study of cytomegalovirus exposure and HLA in healthy donors. Sequenced by immunoSEQ multiplex PCR; TCRdb stores in-frame clones only, minus some. Here the sample spans 100,000 to 150,000 clones, over 90% being singletons. The sequencing sample was made of PBMCs. Every receptor here comes from a woman aged 18 to 35 in good health and CMV-seronegative.

This chain joins TRBV6-1 and TRBJ2-1; 8 nucleotides match TRBD1. V trimming: 5 bases; J trimming: 9 bases; junction bases outside the gene matches: 9. Germline V lookup: CDR1 MNHNS, CDR2 SASEGT. There are 14 residues in the CDR3. The DNA of the CDR3 is TGTGCCAGCAGTCTCGACAGGGGCCGGGGTGAGCAGTTCTTC. Translated, it gives CASSLDRGRGEQFF.

The rearrangement links TRBV7-9 to TRBJ1-4; no firm D call. CDR3 length equals 14 residues. The germline V and J ends were trimmed by 2 bases and 2 bases, with 6 bases remaining between them. CDR1 and CDR2 from the germline V gene are SEHNR and FQNEAQ (reference sequence). The CDR3 loop reads CASSLYGTNEKLFF. Written as DNA, the CDR3 is TGTGCCAGCAGCTTATACGGGACTAATGAAAAACTGTTTTTT.

The genes are TRBV6-5 and TRBJ1-5; TRBD1 matches 8 bases. The CDR3 consists of 15 residues. V shed 3 bases, J shed 6 bases, and the junction held 7 bases outside the gene matches. CDR1 and CDR2 from the germline V gene are MNHEY and SVGAGI. CDR3 protein: CASSYQSTGGQPQHF. In DNA form, the CDR3 reads TGTGCCAGCAGTTATCAATCCACAGGGGGTCAGCCCCAGCATTTT.

CDR3 bases: TGTGCCAGCAGCGGGACTTTATACAATGAGCAGTTCTTC. Its protein product is CASSGTLYNEQFF. The chain recombines TRBV7-2 with TRBJ2-1; the D gene is possibly TRBD2 (6 bases). The V gene's germline CDR1 is SGHTA and CDR2 FQGNSA. Between the trimmed V and J ends, which lost 5 bases and 4 bases, there was a span of 9 bases. The CDR3 extends over 13 amino acids.

This chain links TRBV2 with TRBJ2-4; 11 bases are a match to TRBD1. Germline lookup yields CDR1 SNHLY and CDR2 FYNNEI. With 8 bases clipped from V and 1 base from J, the junction kept 10 bases outside the gene matches. The CDR3 extends over 17 amino acids. CDR3 amino acids: CASGTGGIGRAKNIQYF. Written as DNA, the CDR3 is TGTGCCAGCGGGACAGGGGGTATTGGGAGGGCCAAAAACATTCAGTACTTC.

The chain combines TRBV7-2 with TRBJ2-1; no firm D call. CDR1 and CDR2 (germline): SGHTA, FQGNSA. With 0 bases removed from V and 2 bases from J, the gap between germline ends came to 8 bases. This CDR3 is built from 15 residues. CDR3 residues: CASSLAFGTYNEQFF. The CDR3, as DNA: TGTGCCAGCAGCTTAGCGTTTGGCACCTACAATGAGCAGTTCTTC.

The V gene is TRBV7-9, the J gene TRBJ2-3, with a weak D call TRBD1 (5 bases). Trimming removed 5 bases at V and 2 bases at J, with 11 bases between. This CDR3 spans 14 amino acids. Looked up from germline, CDR1 is SEHNR and CDR2 is FQNEAQ (reference sequence). The CDR3 protein is CASSPQGYTDTQYF. CDR3 coding DNA: TGTGCCAGCAGCCCCCAGGGCTACACAGATACGCAGTATTTT.

This clone was counted once. This chain connects TRBV5-4 to TRBJ1-1, with D possibly TRBD1 on 5 matching bases. The CDR3 is made up of 15 amino acids. V was pared by 4 bases and J by 1 base, with 14 bases between. Germline CDR1 and CDR2: SGHNT and YYREEE (reference sequence). The CDR3 DNA is TGTGCCAGCAGCCCCCGGGGGGGGAAGAACACTGAAGCTTTCTTT. Translating gives CASSPRGGKNTEAFF.

The V call is TRBV9, the J call TRBJ2-5; the match to TRBD1 covers 7 bases. In germline, CDR1 is SGDLS, CDR2 YYNGEE. V lost 3 bases to trimming and J lost 2 bases; unmatched junction nucleotides: 4. The CDR3 extends over 14 amino acids. The CDR3 protein is CASSATGRQETQYF. The CDR3 DNA is TGTGCCAGCAGCGCGACAGGGCGACAAGAGACCCAGTACTTC.

CDR3 nucleotides: TGCGCCAGCAGCTTGGAGGGGCCTACAGAAAAACTGTTTTTT. Translated: CASSLEGPTEKLFF. The V call is TRBV5-1, the J call TRBJ1-4; perhaps TRBD1 as D (5 bases). The CDR3 length is 14 residues. V was cut by 0 bases and J by 8 bases, with 11 bases left in between. CDR1 SGHRS and CDR2 YFSETQ come from the germline V gene.

The chain combines TRBV15 with TRBJ2-3; TRBD1 matches at 10 bases. J was trimmed by 8 bases and V by 6 bases; bases with no gene match: 5. Germline-derived CDR1 and CDR2 are LNHNV and YYDKDF (reference sequence). The length of the CDR3 is 13 residues. The CDR3 region has the DNA TGTGCCACCAGTCGACAGGGGGCTGCTACGCAGTATTTT. This sequence encodes CATSRQGAATQYF.

The gene calls are TRBV6-1 and TRBJ1-2, with TRBD1 matching 7 bases. Looked up from germline, CDR1 is MNHNS and CDR2 is SASEGT. The V and J ends lost 6 bases and 7 bases, in that order; junction bases with no gene match: 8. The CDR3 runs 13 residues. The CDR3 protein is CASSRDREAGYTF. The CDR3 DNA follows: TGTGCCAGCAGCCGCGACAGGGAGGCTGGCTACACCTTC.

This chain joins TRBV18 and TRBJ2-5; no clear D gene. This CDR3 comprises 15 residues. Per germline, CDR1 KGHSH and CDR2 LQKENI. The ends were cut back, 3 bases at V and 5 bases at J, with 16 bases in the middle. CDR3 protein: CASSPPRSSAETQYF. CDR3 coding DNA: TGTGCCAGCTCACCCCCCAGGTCCTCTGCGGAGACCCAGTACTTC.

The rearrangement uses TRBV7-2 and TRBJ2-7; no definite D call. V lost 5 bases and J lost 3, with 11 bases in between. CDR3 length: 13 amino acids. CDR1 SGHTA and CDR2 FQGNSA come from the germline V gene. The CDR3 nucleotides are TGTGCCAGCAGCCTACCGGTTCACTACGAGCAGTACTTC. Translating it yields CASSLPVHYEQYF.

The chain joins TRBV4-1 to TRBJ1-6, with D possibly TRBD1 on 5 matching bases. Trimming removed 0 bases at V and 6 bases at J, with 12 bases between. This CDR3 contains 16 residues. Germline CDR1 MGHRA, CDR2 YSYEKL. This CDR3 is CASSQEGRNLNSPLHF. The CDR3 DNA follows: TGCGCCAGCAGCCAAGAGGGGCGTAACCTTAATTCACCCCTCCACTTT.

The rearrangement joins TRBV28 to TRBJ2-3; no clear D. The CDR3 is 11 amino acids. From germline, CDR1 is MDHEN and CDR2 SYDVKM. Trimming shortened V by 6 bases and J by 3 bases, and 4 bases separated the two germline ends. This CDR3 reads CASRRTDTQYF. CDR3 in DNA: TGTGCCAGCAGACGGACAGATACGCAGTATTTT.

This chain connects TRBV28 to TRBJ1-2; D is unresolved. Germline values: CDR1 MDHEN, CDR2 SYDVKM. Trimming pared 4 bases from V and 4 bases from J, leaving 16 bases between. The CDR3 covers 15 residues. CDR3 coding DNA: TGTGCCAGCAGTTGGGCGCAGTCTCTCTTCTATGGCTACACCTTC. Its protein is CASSWAQSLFYGYTF.

This CDR3 reads CASSQDFVASTDTQYF. In DNA, the CDR3 is TGCGCCAGCAGCCAAGATTTTGTGGCCAGCACAGATACGCAGTATTTT. This rearrangement joins TRBV4-1 to TRBJ2-3; D call uncertain. The CDR3 sequence is 16 residues long. V lost 0 bases and J 0 bases, leaving 10 bases between the germline ends. Germline loops: CDR1 MGHRA, CDR2 YSYEKL.

V is TRBV5-1 and J is TRBJ2-1; 9 nucleotides agree with TRBD2. Germline V gives CDR1 SGHRS, CDR2 YFSETQ. The CDR3 is made up of 16 amino acids. The junction had 14 bases not matched to a gene; V was cut back by 5 bases and J by 8 bases. The CDR3 bases are TGCGCCAGCAGTTCCGATGGTAGCGGGAGTGGCTATGAGCAGTTCTTC. Amino acid sequence: CASSSDGSGSGYEQFF.

The chain recombines TRBV6-1 with TRBJ2-1; 7 bases line up with TRBD1. The CDR3 is 13 amino acids. Germline lookup yields CDR1 MNHNS and CDR2 SASEGT. Trimming cost V 5 bases and J 9 bases; bases outside gene matches: 7. CDR3 loop: CASSLNRGSEQFF. In DNA form, the CDR3 reads TGTGCCAGCAGTTTGAACAGGGGAAGTGAGCAGTTCTTC.

This sequence joins TRBV7-3 and TRBJ1-2; D gene unclear. The V end was cut by 0 bases, the J end by 2 bases, with 7 bases between. This CDR3 contains 14 residues. From germline, CDR1 is SGHTA and CDR2 FQGTGA. The CDR3 sequence: CASSLTGDNYGYTF. The CDR3 region has the DNA TGTGCCAGCAGCTTAACCGGAGACAACTATGGCTACACCTTC.

The V gene is TRBV6-5, the J gene TRBJ1-3, with D tentatively TRBD1 (5 bases). Deletions cut 0 bases from V and 6 bases from J, with 15 bases between. This CDR3 is 16 amino acids long. Germline CDR1 is MNHEY and CDR2 is SVGAGI. The CDR3 sequence is CASSYSNDSPQNTIYF. The CDR3 nucleotides are TGTGCCAGCAGTTACTCCAACGACAGTCCGCAAAACACCATATATTTT.

This clone was recorded once. The chain has TRBV5-1 and TRBJ1-3, with D maybe TRBD1 (6 bases). CDR1 SGHRS and CDR2 YFSETQ come from the germline V gene. The CDR3 loop spans 15 amino acids. V was clipped by 4 bases and J by 1 base, with 12 bases between them. The CDR3 here is CASSPGTISGNTIYF. For the CDR3, the DNA is TGCGCCAGCAGCCCCGGGACAATTTCTGGAAACACCATATATTTT.